This passage covers 2 T cell receptor beta chains from one sample sequenced in a study of cytomegalovirus exposure and HLA in healthy donors. Assay used: immunoSEQ multiplex PCR; TCRdb lists only in-frame clones, some missing. The data hold about 330,000 clones, with approximately 90% observed a single time. Sequencing was performed on PBMCs. The receptors derive from a woman in her 30s in good health and CMV-seropositive.

The genes are TRBV19 and TRBJ1-5; 8 nucleotides match TRBD1. Germline V gene data show CDR1 as LNHDA and CDR2 as SQIVND (reference sequence). The CDR3 has 17 amino acids. J gave up 2 bases and V 6 bases, and 12 bases lay outside the gene matches. CDR3 protein: CASSHPPGTGGNQPQHF. CDR3 DNA sequence: TGTGCCAGTAGCCACCCCCCCGGGACAGGAGGCAATCAGCCCCAGCATTTT. Combining the CDR3 with reference TRBV19 and TRBJ1-5 gives the whole variable domain DGGITQSPKYLFRKEGQNVTLSCEQNLNHDAMYWYRQDPGQGLRLIYYSQIVNDFQKGDIAEGYSVSREKKESFPLTVTSAQKNPTAFYLCASSHPPGTGGNQPQHFGDGTRLSIL.

This chain joins TRBV19 and TRBJ2-1; 9 nucleotides agree with TRBD2. The CDR3 spans 15 residues. Germline V lookup: CDR1 LNHDA, CDR2 SQIVND (reference sequence). The trim removed 3 bases at V and 5 bases at J, leaving 5 bases unmatched. CDR3 coding DNA: TGTGCCAGTAGTATTCAGCGGGGGGTAGACAATGAGCAGTTCTTC. Protein sequence: CASSIQRGVDNEQFF.